This T cell receptor beta chain was sequenced for a study of blood T cell repertoires in COVID-19. Study context: Nucleic acid was either cDNA or gDNA, and it came from T cells, B-cell-depleted T cells, or PBMCs.

Measured with immunoSEQ multiplex PCR; TCRdb has only the in-frame clones, and not every one. Among roughly 74,000 clones, just over 85% were seen once, and the ten largest hold under 2%. The sequence derives from a woman older than 75 with active or convalescent COVID-19. Specimen: peripheral blood.

The CDR3 DNA sequence: TGTGCCAGCTCACCGACAGCAACTAATGAAAAACTGTTTTTT. Translation gives CASSPTATNEKLFF. V usage is TRBV18 and J usage is TRBJ1-4; tentatively, D is TRBD1 (5 bases). The CDR3 covers 14 residues. Germline CDR1 and CDR2: KGHSH and LQKENI. V shed 3 bases and J shed 0 bases, with 5 bases lying between them. Complete variable domain (other parts from reference TRBV18 and TRBJ1-4): NAGVMQNPRHLVRRRGQEARLRCSPMKGHSHVYWYRQLPEEGLKFMVYLQKENIIDESGMPKERFSAEFPKEGPSILRIQQVVRGDSAAYFCASSPTATNEKLFFGSGTQLSVL.